This TCR beta chain is from a study of T cells after yellow fever vaccination. The ends were cut back, 10 bases at V and 4 bases at J, with 16 bases in the middle. This CDR3 contains 14 residues. TCR cDNA, made by 5'RACE template switching, carried an added universal primer site and UMIs. Via MiXCR, TCRdb re-called the 5' RACE reads, giving one row per CDR3 protein. The table includes some 320,000 distinct CDR3 sequences, around 8.6% detected once. In its sample, this clonotype was seen many times. This receptor was taken from a man between 18 and 29 years old who received the YFV17D yellow fever vaccine. The V call is TRBV12-3 or TRBV12-4, the J call TRBJ2-2; tentative D call: TRBD1 (6 bases). The sample in question was CD4+ T cells sorted from PBMCs, obtained 5 days after the yellow fever booster vaccination. The CDR3 DNA reads TGTGCCACCAGGGACACCTCGGGCACCGGGGAGCTGTTTTTT. Its translation is CATRDTSGTGELFF.